One sample yielded the 19 T cell receptor beta chains listed below, sequenced in a study of post-analysis software for immune sequencing data. Carried by the TCR beta cDNA libraries were unique molecular identifiers. Using its own MiXCR run on the PCR reads, TCRdb lists one record per CDR3 protein. The table shows hundreds of thousands of distinct CDR3 sequences, with approximately 59% occurring only once. Antigens for these TCRs are unknown. Overall study findings and caveats: In patients, 4 to 6 TRBV segments were more frequent than in controls, with TRBV5-6, TRBV5-1 and TRBV20-1 among them.

Source material: blood. The receptors here all came from a girl aged 2 to 9 with multiple sclerosis.

This clonotype has more than one count but fewer than ten. The CDR3 spells CSAETSGRADTQYF. Here the CDR3 DNA reads TGCAGTGCTGAGACTAGCGGGAGAGCCGATACGCAGTATTTT. V usage is TRBV20-1 and J usage is TRBJ2-3, with 12 bases aligning to TRBD2. The V gene's germline CDR1 is DFQATT and CDR2 SNEGSKA (reference sequence). The CDR3 is made up of 14 amino acids. The V segment lost 5 bases and the J segment 6 bases; nucleotides outside the gene matches: 6.

This clonotype has only a few counts. The V and J genes are TRBV29-1 and TRBJ2-4; 7 positions agree with TRBD1. This CDR3 region has 13 residues. V shed 7 bases, J shed 2 bases, and the junction held 5 bases outside the gene matches. The germline CDR1 and CDR2 sequences are SQVTM and ANQGSEA. The CDR3: CSGRDSTKNIQYF. CDR3 nucleotide sequence: TGCAGCGGCAGGGACAGCACCAAAAACATTCAGTACTTC.

The V and J genes are TRBV19 and TRBJ1-2; D unresolved. Trimming took off 2 bases at V and 8 bases at J, with 9 bases between the two ends. Germline lookup yields CDR1 LNHDA and CDR2 SQIVND (reference sequence). The length of the CDR3 is 12 residues. The CDR3 loop is CASSISGNGYTF. The CDR3 DNA follows: TGTGCCAGTAGTATATCGGGGAACGGCTACACCTTC.

The rearrangement links TRBV4-1 to TRBJ2-1; no clear D gene. The V end lost 4 bases, the J end lost 10 bases, and 14 bases lay between the germline ends. Germline values: CDR1 MGHRA, CDR2 YSYEKL. The CDR3 extends over 13 amino acids. The CDR3 sequence is CASSLLITGEQFF. CDR3 DNA: TGCGCCAGCAGCCTACTGATAACGGGCGAGCAGTTCTTC.

The chain is built from TRBV5-1 and TRBJ2-3; D perhaps matches TRBD2 (7 bases). The V gene lost 0 bases and the J gene lost 4 bases, with 18 bases spanning the gap. The CDR3 length is 17 residues. Germline-derived CDR1 and CDR2 are SGHRS and YFSETQ. The CDR3 DNA follows: TGCGCCAGCAGCTTGGATGGGGGGGCCTCCCCCGCAGATACGCAGTATTTT. This gives the protein CASSLDGGASPADTQYF.

Comment on this clonotype: An end of the junction differs from the germline gene, which may be a read error. The chain carries TRBV7-7 and TRBJ2-1; 7 nucleotides match TRBD1. This CDR3 region has 15 residues. CDR1 and CDR2 from the germline V gene are SSHAT and FNYEAQ (reference sequence). The CDR3 protein is CASSFSRQGYNEQFF. The CDR3 nucleotides read TGTGCTAGCAGCTTTTCGAGACAGGGTTACAATGAGCAGTTCTTC.

The chain couples TRBV19 to TRBJ1-4; a weak D match, TRBD1 (6 bases). V lost 6 bases to trimming and J lost 5 bases, with 13 bases between them. From germline, CDR1 is LNHDA and CDR2 SQIVND (reference sequence). This CDR3 spans 14 amino acids. This chain's CDR3 is CASRTGQSNEKLFF. The CDR3 DNA reads TGTGCCAGTAGGACTGGACAGTCAAATGAAAAACTGTTTTTT.

The gene calls are TRBV9 and TRBJ2-3, with D maybe TRBD1 (5 bases). Germline V gives CDR1 SGDLS, CDR2 YYNGEE. The CDR3 is 13 residues long. Trimming shortened V by 3 bases and J by 4 bases, and 9 bases separated the two germline ends. The DNA for the CDR3 is TGTGCCAGCAGCGCCGAACAGGCAGATACGCAGTATTTT. Translated, it gives CASSAEQADTQYF.

The chain uses TRBV29-1 and TRBJ2-7; 8 bases fit TRBD2. In germline, CDR1 is SQVTM, CDR2 ANQGSEA. J was trimmed by 3 bases and V by 6 bases; bases with no gene match: 10. The CDR3 runs to 14 residues. In DNA form, the CDR3 reads TGCAGCGTGGCGGGGGGCGCGGAGGTCTACGAGCAGTACTTC. Its protein product is CSVAGGAEVYEQYF.

The genes are TRBV7-3 and TRBJ2-1, with TRBD2 identical over 8 bases. Germline assignment: CDR1 SGHTA and CDR2 FQGTGA. This CDR3 comprises 14 residues. J was trimmed by 10 bases and V by 5 bases; bases with no gene match: 10. This CDR3 is CASSLGGGFEEQFF. In nucleotides, the CDR3 is TGTGCCAGCAGCCTGGGCGGGGGGTTTGAAGAGCAGTTCTTC.

The chain uses TRBV5-1 and TRBJ1-2; D is ambiguous. The ends were cut back, 4 bases at V and 0 bases at J, with 19 bases in the middle. The CDR3 spans 17 residues. Germline CDR1 reads SGHRS; CDR2 reads YFSETQ. DNA of the CDR3: TGCGCCAGCAGCCCCGGAGTAGGAACAAAACCTAACTATGGCTACACCTTC. This codes for CASSPGVGTKPNYGYTF. Using reference TRBV5-1 and TRBJ1-2 for the parts outside the CDR3, the full variable domain is KAGVTQTPRYLIKTRGQQVTLSCSPISGHRSVSWYQQTPGQGLQFLFEYFSETQRNKGNFPGRFSGRQFSNSRSEMNVSTLELGDSALYLCASSPGVGTKPNYGYTFGSGTRLTVV.

The chain combines TRBV24-1 with TRBJ1-2, with 7 bases matching TRBD1. The CDR3 has 17 amino acids. The germline V gene encodes CDR1 KGHDR and CDR2 SFDVKD. The V segment lost 6 bases and the J segment 8 bases; nucleotides outside the gene matches: 20. The CDR3 spells CATSPHKGANDRGGYTF. Written as DNA, the CDR3 is TGTGCCACCAGTCCACACAAGGGGGCGAATGATCGAGGAGGCTACACCTTC.

The CDR3 bases are TGTGCCAGCAGCCCGGGCCCGACAGGGACCTATGGCTACACCTTC. Encoded protein: CASSPGPTGTYGYTF. The chain has TRBV5-6 and TRBJ1-2; 7 nucleotides align to TRBD1. This CDR3 has 15 residues. Trimming at V came to 4 bases and at J to 4 bases, leaving 10 bases not matched to a gene. CDR1 SGHDT and CDR2 YYEEEE come from the germline V gene.

This clonotype was recorded a few times. The chain recombines TRBV9 with TRBJ1-2, with 7 bases matching TRBD1. The CDR3 covers 17 residues. V shed 2 bases and J 7 bases; nucleotides not matched to a gene: 17. The germline gives CDR1 SGDLS, CDR2 YYNGEE. Written as DNA, the CDR3 is TGTGCCAGCAGCGTGGGTGGACAGGAAAGAAGGAGAGTTGGCTACACCTTC. Translation gives CASSVGGQERRRVGYTF.

A few counts support this clonotype. The V and J genes are TRBV29-1 and TRBJ1-2; D not certain. Germline V CDR1 and CDR2: SQVTM, ANQGSEA. The CDR3 is made up of 13 amino acids. With 3 bases removed from V and 2 bases from J, the gap between germline ends came to 10 bases. CDR3 nucleotide sequence: TGCAGCGTTGATCAGGCTGAGAACTATGGCTACACCTTC. Amino acids: CSVDQAENYGYTF. Full variable domain (missing parts from reference TRBV29-1 and TRBJ1-2): SAVISQKPSRDICQRGTSLTIQCQVDSQVTMMFWYRQQPGQSLTLIATANQGSEATYESGFVIDKFPISRPNLTFSTLTVSNMSPEDSSIYLCSVDQAENYGYTFGSGTRLTVV.

CDR3 loop: CASSFRTDSYEQYF. For the CDR3, the DNA is TGTGCCAGCAGTTTCCGGACAGACTCCTACGAGCAGTACTTC. The chain joins TRBV27 to TRBJ2-7, with TRBD1 as a possible D gene (6 bases). Germline CDR1 is MNHEY and CDR2 is SMNVEV (reference sequence). With 3 bases removed from V and 0 bases from J, the gap between germline ends came to 9 bases. This CDR3 is 14 amino acids long.

This clonotype has just a few counts. The rearrangement uses TRBV15 and TRBJ2-3; D ambiguous. Germline V gene lookup returns CDR1 LNHNV and CDR2 YYDKDF (reference sequence). Trimming shortened V by 5 bases and J by 2 bases, and 5 bases separated the two germline ends. This CDR3 has 12 residues. CDR3 bases: TGTGCCACCAGCTTACACACAGATACGCAGTATTTT. As protein: CATSLHTDTQYF.

This chain links TRBV7-9 with TRBJ2-3; tentative D call: TRBD2 (5 bases). Between the trimmed V and J ends, which lost 8 bases and 4 bases, there was a span of 13 bases. The CDR3 extends over 13 amino acids. The germline V gene has CDR1 SEHNR and CDR2 FQNEAQ (reference sequence). The CDR3 nucleotides are TGTGCCAGCCGGGGTTGGGCCCCAGATACGCAGTATTTT. It yields the protein CASRGWAPDTQYF.

The V and J genes are TRBV10-3 and TRBJ1-3; no reliable D call. Germline V gene lookup returns CDR1 ENHRY and CDR2 SYGVKD. CDR3 length: 13 amino acids. V gave up 0 bases and J gave up 4 bases, with 4 bases separating them. The CDR3 loop reads CAISESGGNTIYF. Written as DNA, the CDR3 is TGTGCCATCAGTGAGTCGGGAGGAAACACCATATATTTT.